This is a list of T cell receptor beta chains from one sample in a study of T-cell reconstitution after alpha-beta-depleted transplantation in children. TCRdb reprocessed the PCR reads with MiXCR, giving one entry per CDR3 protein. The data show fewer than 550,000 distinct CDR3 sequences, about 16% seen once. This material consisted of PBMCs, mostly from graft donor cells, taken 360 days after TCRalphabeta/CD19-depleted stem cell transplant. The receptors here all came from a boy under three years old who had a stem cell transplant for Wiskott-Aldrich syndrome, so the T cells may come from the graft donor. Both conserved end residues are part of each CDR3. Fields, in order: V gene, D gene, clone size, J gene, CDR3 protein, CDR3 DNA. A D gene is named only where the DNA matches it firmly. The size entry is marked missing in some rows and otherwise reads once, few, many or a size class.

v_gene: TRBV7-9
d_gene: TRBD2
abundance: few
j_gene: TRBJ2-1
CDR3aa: CASSLVISGLAGPQFF
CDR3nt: TGTGCCAGCAGCTTAGTAATTAGCGGCCTAGCGGGCCCCCAGTTCTTC

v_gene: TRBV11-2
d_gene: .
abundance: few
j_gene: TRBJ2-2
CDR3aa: CASRLETSNTGELFF
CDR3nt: TGTGCCAGCAGACTGGAAACTAGCAACACCGGGGAGCTGTTTTTT

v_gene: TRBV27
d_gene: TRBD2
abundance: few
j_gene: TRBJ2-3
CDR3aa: CASSFLGGGVSDTQYF
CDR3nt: TGTGCCAGCAGTTTCCTAGGCGGGGGAGTCTCGGATACGCAGTATTTT

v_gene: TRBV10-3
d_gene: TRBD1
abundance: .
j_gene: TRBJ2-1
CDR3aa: CAISGGTVSYNEQFF
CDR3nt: TGTGCCATCAGTGGGGGGACAGTGTCCTACAATGAGCAGTTCTTC

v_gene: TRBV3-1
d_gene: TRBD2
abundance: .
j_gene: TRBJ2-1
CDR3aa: CASSHYLGLAGYNEQFF
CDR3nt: TGTGCCAGCAGCCACTACCTTGGACTAGCGGGGTACAATGAGCAGTTCTTC

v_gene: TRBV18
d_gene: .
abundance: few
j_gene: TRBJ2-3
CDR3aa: CASSPLPGTPVTDTQYF
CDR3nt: TGTGCCAGCTCACCATTACCCGGGACTCCCGTCACAGATACGCAGTATTTT

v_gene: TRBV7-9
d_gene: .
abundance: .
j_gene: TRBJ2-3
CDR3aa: CASSHQANTDTQYF
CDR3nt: TGTGCCAGCAGCCACCAGGCAAACACAGATACGCAGTATTTT

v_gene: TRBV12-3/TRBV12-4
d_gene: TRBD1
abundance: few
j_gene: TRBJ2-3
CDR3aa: CASSSGGGLTDTQYF
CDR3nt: TGTGCCAGCAGTTCAGGGGGCGGCCTCACAGATACGCAGTATTTT

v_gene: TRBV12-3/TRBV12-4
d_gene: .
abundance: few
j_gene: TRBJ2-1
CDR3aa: CASSLSGDIRPYNEQFF
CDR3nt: TGTGCCAGCAGTTTAAGCGGCGACATAAGGCCCTACAATGAGCAGTTCTTC

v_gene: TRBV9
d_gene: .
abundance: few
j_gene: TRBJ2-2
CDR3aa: CASSARGYPNTGELFF
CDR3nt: TGTGCCAGCAGCGCCAGAGGGTACCCGAACACCGGGGAGCTGTTTTTT

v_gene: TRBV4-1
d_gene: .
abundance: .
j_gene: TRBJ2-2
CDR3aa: CASSQGLGNTNTGELFF
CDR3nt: TGCGCCAGCAGCCAAGGTTTGGGAAATACGAACACCGGGGAGCTGTTTTTT

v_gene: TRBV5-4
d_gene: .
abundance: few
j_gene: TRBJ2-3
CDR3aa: CASSLAQVTDTQYF
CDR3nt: TGTGCCAGCAGCTTGGCGCAGGTGACAGATACGCAGTATTTT

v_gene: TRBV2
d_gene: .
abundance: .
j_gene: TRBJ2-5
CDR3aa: CASSGGRFQETQYF
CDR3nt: TGTGCCAGCAGTGGGGGGAGGTTCCAAGAGACCCAGTACTTC

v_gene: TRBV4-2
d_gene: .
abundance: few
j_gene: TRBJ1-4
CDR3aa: CASSQDSGKLFF
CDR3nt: TGTGCCAGCAGCCAAGATTCCGGAAAACTGTTTTTT

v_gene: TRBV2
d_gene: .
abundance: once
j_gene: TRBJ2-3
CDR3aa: CASRGSGTDTQYF
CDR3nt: TGTGCCAGTCGTGGCAGTGGTACAGATACGCAGTATTTT

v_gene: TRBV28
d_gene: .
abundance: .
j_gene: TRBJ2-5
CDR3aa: CASRSAGRGLSGTQYF
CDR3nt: TGTGCCAGCAGATCTGCGGGCAGGGGATTAAGTGGGACCCAGTACTTC

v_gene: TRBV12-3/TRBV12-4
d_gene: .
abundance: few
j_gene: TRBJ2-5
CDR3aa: CASTLKRFGETQYF
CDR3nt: TGTGCCAGCACCCTGAAGAGATTCGGAGAGACCCAGTACTTC